This entry describes one T cell receptor (beta chain). This entry is derived from a study of shared clonotypes between healthy human individuals. Assay: immunoSEQ multiplex PCR; the TCRdb copy retains only in-frame clones and omits some. This table has 700,000 to 950,000 clones, roughly 96% appearing once. The germline V gene encodes CDR1 SGHTA and CDR2 FQGNSA. The CDR3 is 16 residues long. The V and J ends lost 5 bases and 0 bases, in that order; junction bases with no gene match: 6. Naive CD8 cells were CD45RO-negative, positively selected for CCR7, excluding terminally differentiated effector memory CD45RA+ cells.

This sequence was found in a man aged 25-45 years in good health. Sequences were obtained from naive CD8+ T cells sorted from blood. The chain links TRBV7-2 to TRBJ2-1, with 8 bases that match TRBD2. In DNA form, the CDR3 reads TGTGCCAGCAGCACACACGGGACTAGCTCCTACAATGAGCAGTTCTTC. Its protein product is CASSTHGTSSYNEQFF. The whole variable domain, remainder taken from reference TRBV7-2 and TRBJ2-1, is GAGVSQSPSNKVTEKGKDVELRCDPISGHTALYWYRQSLGQGLEFLIYFQGNSAPDKSGLPSDRFSAERTGGSVSTLTIQRTQQEDSAVYLCASSTHGTSSYNEQFFGPGTRLTVL.